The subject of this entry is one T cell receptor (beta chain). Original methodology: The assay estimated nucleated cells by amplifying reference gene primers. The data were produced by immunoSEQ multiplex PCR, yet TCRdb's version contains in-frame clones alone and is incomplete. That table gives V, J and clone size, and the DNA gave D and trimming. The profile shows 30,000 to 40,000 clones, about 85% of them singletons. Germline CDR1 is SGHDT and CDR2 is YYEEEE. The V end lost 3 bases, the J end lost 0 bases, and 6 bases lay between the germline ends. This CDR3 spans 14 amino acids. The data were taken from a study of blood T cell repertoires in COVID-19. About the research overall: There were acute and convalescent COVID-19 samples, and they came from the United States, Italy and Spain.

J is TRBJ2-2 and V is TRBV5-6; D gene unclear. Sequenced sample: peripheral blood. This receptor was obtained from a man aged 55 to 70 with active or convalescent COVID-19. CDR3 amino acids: CASSSPANTGELFF. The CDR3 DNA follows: TGTGCCAGCAGCTCCCCCGCGAACACCGGGGAGCTGTTTTTT. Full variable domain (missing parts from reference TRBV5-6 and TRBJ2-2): DAGVTQSPTHLIKTRGQQVTLRCSPKSGHDTVSWYQQALGQGPQFIFQYYEEEERQRGNFPDRFSGHQFPNYSSELNVNALLLGDSALYLCASSSPANTGELFFGEGSRLTVL.